Listed below are T cell receptor beta chains from one sample, sequenced in a study of cytomegalovirus exposure and HLA in healthy donors. The assay was immunoSEQ multiplex PCR, and TCRdb's table has in-frame clones only and misses some. The sample contains about 97,000 clones, around 80% of which appear only once. The sequencing input was PBMCs. Receptor source: a man aged 40-50 years in good health and CMV-seropositive. Both conserved end residues are part of each CDR3. Each record gives: D gene, J gene, V gene, clone size, CDR3 DNA, CDR3 protein. D genes are given only for firm matches. Size is omitted from some rows. Given values are once, few, many or a class for expanded clones.

-	TRBJ1-1	TRBV5-1	-	TGCGCCAGCAGCTTAATCACAGGGAGCACTGAAGCTTTCTTT	CASSLITGSTEAFF
-	TRBJ2-1	TRBV6-6	-	TGTGCCAGTACTAAGCGAGAGGCACACAATGAGCAGTTCTTC	CASTKREAHNEQFF
-	TRBJ2-7	TRBV5-6	-	TGTGCCAGCAGCTTTTACAGTTCGAGATGGGAGCAGTACTTC	CASSFYSSRWEQYF
TRBD1	TRBJ1-4	TRBV6-5	-	TGTGCCAGCAGTTACGGGGACAGAACTAATGAAAAACTGTTTTTT	CASSYGDRTNEKLFF
-	TRBJ1-5	TRBV19	-	TGTGCCAGTACCGAGATATTCGGTCTCGGCAATCAGCCCCAGCATTTT	CASTEIFGLGNQPQHF
-	TRBJ2-1	TRBV28	-	TGTGCCAGCAGTCCCCAATATGAGCAGTTCTTC	CASSPQYEQFF
-	TRBJ2-5	TRBV10-2	-	TGCGCCAGCAGTGACTTAAAGGGGGAAGAGACCCAGTACTTC	CASSDLKGEETQYF
-	TRBJ1-1	TRBV6-5	once	TGTGCCAGCAGTTACTCGAAGTGGGGGGACACTGAAGCTTTCTTT	CASSYSKWGDTEAFF
TRBD2	TRBJ2-1	TRBV2	-	TGTGCCAGCAGTGGAGACGGGAGGGCCATCAATGAGCAGTTCTTC	CASSGDGRAINEQFF
-	TRBJ1-1	TRBV4-2	few	TGTGCCAGCAGCCCAAATATTGTATCGAGGGTGGCGAACACTGAAGCTTTCTTT	CASSPNIVSRVANTEAFF
TRBD2	TRBJ2-5	TRBV29-1	-	TGCAGCGTTGGGAGGACTAGCGGGGAGACCCAGTACTTC	CSVGRTSGETQYF
-	TRBJ1-1	TRBV5-1	-	TGCGCCAGCAGCTTGGGGACACTCACTGAAGCTTTCTTT	CASSLGTLTEAFF
-	TRBJ2-1	TRBV10-3	-	TGTGCCATCAGTGAGTCGCCGGCTAGCCGGTATGAGCAGTTCTTC	CAISESPASRYEQFF
-	TRBJ2-7	TRBV6-6	-	TGTGCCAGCAGTTACCTTATGGGAGCGGTTAGGGAGCAGTACTTC	CASSYLMGAVREQYF
-	TRBJ1-6	TRBV6-5	-	TGTGCCAGTTCCCAGGGAGGGAATTCACCCCTCCACTTT	CASSQGGNSPLHF
-	TRBJ1-2	TRBV19	-	TGTGCCAGTAGACCCTTAAGCAGGGCCAACTATGGCTACACCTTC	CASRPLSRANYGYTF
TRBD1	TRBJ2-3	TRBV2	-	TGTGCCAGCTTAGGGACAGGGTATGCGGGCACAGATACGCAGTATTTT	CASLGTGYAGTDTQYF
-	TRBJ2-1	TRBV5-4	-	TGTGCCAGCAGCTTGGCCGCGGACTCCTACAATGAGCAGTTCTTC	CASSLAADSYNEQFF
-	TRBJ2-2	TRBV18	-	TGTGCCAGCTCACCTCTATCTACAGCCGGCACCGGGGAGCTGTTTTTT	CASSPLSTAGTGELFF
TRBD1	TRBJ1-2	TRBV27	-	TGTGCCAGCAGTTTCGGGACAGGGGCGCAAAACTATGGCTACACCTTC	CASSFGTGAQNYGYTF
TRBD1	TRBJ2-4	TRBV4-1	-	TGCGCCAGCAGCCAACCATGGGACAGCCGTACGGCCAAAAACAGTCAGTACTTC	CASSQPWDSRTAKNSQYF
TRBD2	TRBJ2-1	TRBV4-1	-	TGCGCCAGCAGCCTTAGCGGGAGCTCCTACAATGAGCAGTTCTTC	CASSLSGSSYNEQFF
-	TRBJ2-2	TRBV5-1	-	TGCGCCAGCAGCCGTTGGGGCGGGGAGTCGAACGGGGAGCTGTTTTTT	CASSRWGGESNGELFF
-	TRBJ2-4	TRBV6-1	-	TGTGCCAGCAGTCCCGTCAGAGGGGCGGGAAACAGTCAGTACTTC	CASSPVRGAGNSQYF
TRBD1	TRBJ1-1	TRBV5-4	-	TGTGCCAGCAGCTTGGCCAAGGGACAGGGGGGGGTGAACACTGAAGCTTTCTTT	CASSLAKGQGGVNTEAFF
TRBD2	TRBJ2-5	TRBV29-1	-	TGCAGCGTTGAGGGGGGGGAAGAGACCCAGTACTTC	CSVEGGEETQYF
-	TRBJ2-3	TRBV19	-	TGTGCCAGTAGTATGACAGAAGATACGCAGTATTTT	CASSMTEDTQYF
-	TRBJ2-7	TRBV20-1	-	TGCAGTGCTTATACTAGCCCCGAGCAGTACTTC	CSAYTSPEQYF
-	TRBJ1-4	TRBV5-1	-	TGCGCCAGCAGCTTGGTAGCAGGGATTAATGAAAAACTGTTTTTT	CASSLVAGINEKLFF
-	TRBJ2-5	TRBV5-6	-	TGTGCCAGCAGCCTGACTAGTTTAGGCTTCCAAGAGACCCAGTACTTC	CASSLTSLGFQETQYF
TRBD2	TRBJ2-1	TRBV15	-	TGTGCCACTTCAGCGGGAGTTGGTCACGATGAGCAGTTCTTC	CATSAGVGHDEQFF
TRBD1	TRBJ2-2	TRBV2	-	TGTGCCAGCAGCCGGGACAGAGGGGGCACCGGGGAGCTGTTTTTT	CASSRDRGGTGELFF
TRBD1	TRBJ2-7	TRBV19	-	TGTGCCAGTACCGGGACAGCCTACGAGCAGTACTTC	CASTGTAYEQYF
-	TRBJ1-4	TRBV4-1	-	TGCGCCAGCAGCCAGAGCCGGGACAATCGGGAAAAACTGTTTTTT	CASSQSRDNREKLFF
TRBD2	TRBJ2-5	TRBV4-2	-	TGTGCCAGCAGCCTTGCGGGGGGACAAGAGACCCAGTACTTC	CASSLAGGQETQYF
TRBD2	TRBJ2-7	TRBV10-2	-	TGCGCCAGCAGTGAAAGGACTAGCGGGAGTGGCTACGAGCAGTACTTC	CASSERTSGSGYEQYF
-	TRBJ1-2	TRBV6-6	-	TGTGCCAGCAGTCACAGGGATGGCTATGGCTACACCTTC	CASSHRDGYGYTF
TRBD2	TRBJ2-2	TRBV30	few	TGTGCCTGGAGTGTCCTAGCGGGAGGGAACACCGGGGAGCTGTTTTTT	CAWSVLAGGNTGELFF
TRBD2	TRBJ2-1	TRBV7-3	-	TGTGCCAGCAGCTTAATGAACGGGGGGGGCTATGAGCAGTTCTTC	CASSLMNGGGYEQFF
-	TRBJ1-1	TRBV30	once	TGTGCCTGGAGTCCGACTATGAACACTGAAGCTTTCTTT	CAWSPTMNTEAFF
TRBD1	TRBJ2-7	TRBV6-5	-	TGTGCCAGCACGCCAGGGGGCGGCGAGCAGTACTTC	CASTPGGGEQYF
TRBD1	TRBJ1-2	TRBV5-1	once	TGCGCCAGCAGCTTGGCCGACAGGGGGAATGGCTACACCTTC	CASSLADRGNGYTF
TRBD2	TRBJ2-5	TRBV9	-	TGTGCCAGCAGCGTAGCGGGGGGGCCGGAGACCCAGTACTTC	CASSVAGGPETQYF
TRBD1	TRBJ1-1	TRBV28	-	TGTGCCAGCAGGGGTATACAGGGGGCGGGAGGCCACACTGAAGCTTTCTTT	CASRGIQGAGGHTEAFF
TRBD2	TRBJ2-1	TRBV6-1	few	TGTGCCAGCAGTTCTAGCGGTTCCTACAATGAGCAGTTCTTC	CASSSSGSYNEQFF
-	TRBJ1-5	TRBV28	-	TGTGCCAGCAGTTTGCAGGGCCAGCCCCAGCATTTT	CASSLQGQPQHF
-	TRBJ2-7	TRBV18	-	TGTGCCAGCTCACCAGTGACAGGAGTATCCGAGCAGTACTTC	CASSPVTGVSEQYF
TRBD1	TRBJ2-7	TRBV23-1	-	TGCGCCAGCAGTCAAAGTAGGGGGCGTTCGTACGAGCAGTACTTC	CASSQSRGRSYEQYF
-	TRBJ1-2	TRBV20-1	once	TGCAGTGCTCAGGCTAACTATGGCTACACCTTC	CSAQANYGYTF
TRBD2	TRBJ2-7	TRBV7-8	-	TGTGCCAGCAGCTTCGCGACTAGCGGGTCCCGGTACGAGCAGTACTTC	CASSFATSGSRYEQYF
-	TRBJ1-5	TRBV4-1	few	TGCGCCAGCAGCCAAGACGGTTATAGCAATCAGCCCCAGCATTTT	CASSQDGYSNQPQHF
-	TRBJ2-7	TRBV30	-	TGTGCCTGGAGTGTATATAGCGGAGATTACGAGCAGTACTTC	CAWSVYSGDYEQYF
TRBD1	TRBJ2-2	TRBV5-1	-	TGCGCCAGCAGCTTGGCCGGACAGGGGAACACCGGGGAGCTGTTTTTT	CASSLAGQGNTGELFF
-	TRBJ2-3	TRBV18	-	TGTGCCAGTTGCAGAATAAAGACAGATACGCAGTATTTT	CASCRIKTDTQYF
-	TRBJ2-2	TRBV5-1	-	TGCGCCAGCAGCTTGGCAATGGACAGAGTAAACACCGGGGAGCTGTTTTTT	CASSLAMDRVNTGELFF
TRBD1	TRBJ2-3	TRBV6-6	-	TGTGCCAGCAGCACAGGGGGAATTAGCACAGATACGCAGTATTTT	CASSTGGISTDTQYF
TRBD2	TRBJ2-3	TRBV29-1	-	TGCAGCGTTGAAGGAGGGGCGGGAGGCGGGCCAGATACGCAGTATTTT	CSVEGGAGGGPDTQYF
-	TRBJ1-2	TRBV20-1	-	TGCAGTGCTACGGGGGGTGGCTACACCTTC	CSATGGGYTF